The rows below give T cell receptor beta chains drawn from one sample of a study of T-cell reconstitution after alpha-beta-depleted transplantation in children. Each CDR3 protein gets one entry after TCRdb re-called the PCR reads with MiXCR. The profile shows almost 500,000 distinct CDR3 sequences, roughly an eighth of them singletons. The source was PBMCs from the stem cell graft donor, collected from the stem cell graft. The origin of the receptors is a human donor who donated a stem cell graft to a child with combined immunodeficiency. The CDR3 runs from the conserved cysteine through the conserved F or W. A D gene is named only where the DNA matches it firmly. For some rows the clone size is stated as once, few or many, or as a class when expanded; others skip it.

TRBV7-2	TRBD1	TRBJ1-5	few	CASSQGTGFGQPQHF	TGTGCCAGCAGCCAAGGGACAGGGTTTGGTCAGCCCCAGCATTTT
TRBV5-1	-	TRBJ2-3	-	CASSLIPQADTQYF	TGCGCCAGCAGCTTGATTCCCCAGGCAGATACGCAGTATTTT
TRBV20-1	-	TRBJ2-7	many	CSARESREEYEQYF	TGCAGTGCTAGGGAGAGCCGGGAAGAGTACGAGCAGTACTTC
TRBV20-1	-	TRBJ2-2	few	CSAPPGELFF	TGCAGTGCCCCCCCCGGGGAGCTGTTTTTT
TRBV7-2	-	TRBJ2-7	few	CASSARGGLAYEQYF	TGTGCCAGCAGCGCGAGGGGCGGGCTAGCCTACGAGCAGTACTTC
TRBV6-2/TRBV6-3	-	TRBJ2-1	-	CASSLPERKQFF	TGTGCCAGCAGTCTCCCGGAGCGTAAACAGTTCTTC
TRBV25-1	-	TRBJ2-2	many	CASSEFGATGTTGGELFF	TGTGCCAGCAGTGAATTCGGCGCCACAGGGACGACGGGCGGGGAGCTGTTTTTT
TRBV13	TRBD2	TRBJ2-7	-	CASSNRGSGGYEQYF	TGTGCCAGCAGCAACCGGGGTAGCGGGGGATACGAGCAGTACTTC
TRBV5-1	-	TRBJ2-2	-	CASSLVPGADTGELFF	TGCGCCAGCAGCTTGGTTCCAGGGGCGGACACCGGGGAGCTGTTTTTT
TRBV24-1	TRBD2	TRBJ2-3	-	CATSDRDYTDTQYF	TGTGCCACCAGTGATCGGGACTACACAGATACGCAGTATTTT
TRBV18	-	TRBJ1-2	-	CASSPLPDGYTF	TGTGCCAGCTCACCTCTCCCGGATGGCTACACCTTC
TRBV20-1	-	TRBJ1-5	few	CSASRGGLGDQPQHF	TGCAGTGCTAGCCGGGGCGGGCTCGGAGATCAGCCCCAGCATTTT
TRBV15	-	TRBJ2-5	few	CATSRERGGAQETQYF	TGTGCCACCAGCAGAGAACGGGGCGGGGCCCAAGAGACCCAGTACTTC
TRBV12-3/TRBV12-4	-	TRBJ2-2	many	CASSLEANSNTGELFF	TGTGCCAGCAGTTTAGAGGCTAACTCAAACACCGGGGAGCTGTTTTTT
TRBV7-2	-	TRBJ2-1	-	CASSLAGSRQFMIEQFF	TGTGCCAGCAGCTTAGCTGGATCGCGACAGTTTATGATTGAGCAGTTCTTC
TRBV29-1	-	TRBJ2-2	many	CSVILRGGENTGELFF	TGCAGCGTGATATTAAGGGGGGGAGAGAACACCGGGGAGCTGTTTTTT
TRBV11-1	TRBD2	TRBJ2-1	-	CASSLAKVAGDNEQFF	TGTGCCAGCAGCTTAGCGAAGGTAGCGGGGGACAATGAGCAGTTCTTC
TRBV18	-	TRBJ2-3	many	CASSPFPDTQYF	TGTGCCAGCTCACCTTTTCCTGATACGCAGTATTTT
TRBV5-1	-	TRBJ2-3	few	CASSLEPISTDTQYF	TGCGCCAGCAGCTTGGAGCCAATTAGCACAGATACGCAGTATTTT
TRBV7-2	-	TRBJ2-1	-	CASSLTIGSNNEQFF	TGTGCCAGCAGCTTAACAATCGGGAGTAATAATGAGCAGTTCTTC
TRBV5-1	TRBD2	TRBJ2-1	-	CASSSLAGGGNEQFF	TGCGCCAGCAGCTCCCTAGCGGGAGGGGGGAATGAGCAGTTCTTC
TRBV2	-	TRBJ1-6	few	CASTRFSPLHF	TGTGCCAGCACGCGGTTTTCACCCCTCCACTTT
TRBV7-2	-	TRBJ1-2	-	CASSAGVNYGYTF	TGTGCCAGCAGCGCGGGGGTAAACTATGGCTACACCTTC
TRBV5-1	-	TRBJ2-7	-	CDRRDRSAYEQYF	TGCGATCGAAGAGACAGATCCGCCTACGAGCAGTACTTC
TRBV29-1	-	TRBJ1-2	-	CSVEDPGDSVLGGYTF	TGCAGCGTTGAAGATCCGGGGGATTCGGTGTTAGGTGGCTACACCTTC
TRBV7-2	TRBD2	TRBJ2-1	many	CASSLGGLAVNEQFF	TGTGCCAGCAGCTTAGGGGGACTAGCGGTAAATGAGCAGTTCTTC
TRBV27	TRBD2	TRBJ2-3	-	CASSPGTRKDTQYF	TGTGCCAGCAGTCCCGGGACTAGAAAAGATACGCAGTATTTT
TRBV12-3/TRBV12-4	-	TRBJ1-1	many	CASSLAPWGTEAFF	TGTGCCAGCAGTTTAGCGCCGTGGGGCACTGAAGCTTTCTTT
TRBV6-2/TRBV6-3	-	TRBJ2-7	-	CASSYTNEQYF	TGTGCCAGCAGTTACACTAACGAGCAGTACTTC
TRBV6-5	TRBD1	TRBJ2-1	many	CASSYEGTGGYEQFF	TGTGCCAGCAGTTACGAAGGGACAGGGGGCTATGAGCAGTTCTTC
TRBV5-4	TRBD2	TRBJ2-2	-	CASSFGTRDTGELFF	TGTGCCAGCAGCTTCGGGACTAGGGACACCGGGGAGCTGTTTTTT
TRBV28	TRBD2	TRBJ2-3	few	CASSPSGGFFTDTQYF	TGTGCCAGCAGTCCTAGCGGGGGCTTCTTCACAGATACGCAGTATTTT
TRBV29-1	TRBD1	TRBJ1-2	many	CSVTTGGDGYTF	TGCAGCGTCACGACAGGGGGAGATGGCTACACCTTC
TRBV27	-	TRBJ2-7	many	CASSLPRTSYEQYF	TGTGCCAGCAGTTTACCCCGGACCAGCTACGAGCAGTACTTC
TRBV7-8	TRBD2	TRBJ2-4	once	CASSLEWTRDAGGGNIQYF	TGTGCCAGCAGCTTGGAATGGACGCGGGATGCGGGCGGGGGGAACATTCAGTACTTC
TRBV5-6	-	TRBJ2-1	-	CASSLPLNEQFF	TGTGCCAGCAGCTTACCCCTCAATGAGCAGTTCTTC